This T cell receptor beta chain was identified during a study of molecular identifiers for immune sequencing clone quantification. This clonotype was counted a few times. TCRdb reprocessed the PCR reads with MiXCR, giving one entry per CDR3 protein. The sample has over 70,000 distinct CDR3 sequences, 25% seen once. Germline CDR1 and CDR2: SGHRS and YFSETQ. Trimming pared 2 bases from V and 3 bases from J, leaving 15 bases between. The CDR3 extends over 15 amino acids. The rearrangement uses TRBV5-1 and TRBJ2-7; D gene ambiguous. The sample taken for sequencing was naive CD8+ T cells from blood, with Jurkat cell RNA spiked in. Specified subset: FACS-sorted CD8+CD4-CCR7+CD45RA+ naive T cells. This receptor was identified in a human donor in good health. Some libraries in this study had Jurkat cell RNA spiked in. The CDR3 loop is CASSFAGPPSYEQYF. Written as DNA, the CDR3 is TGCGCCAGCAGCTTCGCAGGCCCTCCGAGCTACGAGCAGTACTTC.